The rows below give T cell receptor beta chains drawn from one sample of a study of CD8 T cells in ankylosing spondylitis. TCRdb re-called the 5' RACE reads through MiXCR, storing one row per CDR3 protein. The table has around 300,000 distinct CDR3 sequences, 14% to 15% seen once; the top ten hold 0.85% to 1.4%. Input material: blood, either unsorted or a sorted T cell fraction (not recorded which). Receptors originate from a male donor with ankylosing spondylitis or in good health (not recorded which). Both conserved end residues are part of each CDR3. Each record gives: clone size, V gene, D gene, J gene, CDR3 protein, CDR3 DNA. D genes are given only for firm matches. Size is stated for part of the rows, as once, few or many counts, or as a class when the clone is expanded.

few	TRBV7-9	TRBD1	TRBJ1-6	CASSEDRGSPLHF	TGTGCCAGCAGCGAGGACAGGGGTTCACCCCTCCACTTT
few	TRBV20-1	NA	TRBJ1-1	CSARDRSLPGAEAFF	TGCAGTGCTAGAGATCGGTCTCTTCCGGGAGCTGAAGCTTTCTTT
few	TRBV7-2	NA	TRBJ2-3	CASSLSYQTSTDTQYF	TGTGCCAGCAGCTTATCCTACCAGACTAGCACAGATACGCAGTATTTT
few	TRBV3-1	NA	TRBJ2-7	CASSQDSRTYEQYF	TGTGCCAGCAGCCAAGACTCGAGAACCTACGAGCAGTACTTC
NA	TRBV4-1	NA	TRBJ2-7	CASSQESYEQYF	TGCGCCAGCAGCCAAGAGAGCTACGAGCAGTACTTC
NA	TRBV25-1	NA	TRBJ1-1	CASKGGMSEAFF	TGTGCCTCAAAGGGGGGAATGTCTGAAGCTTTCTTT
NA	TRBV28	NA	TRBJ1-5	CASSLLSGANQPQHF	TGTGCCAGCAGCCTTTTATCCGGGGCCAATCAGCCCCAGCATTTT
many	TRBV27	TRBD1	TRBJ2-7	CASSLSGTGKSYEQYF	TGTGCCAGCAGCCTTTCCGGGACAGGGAAGTCCTACGAGCAGTACTTC
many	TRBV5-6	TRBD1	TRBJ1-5	CASSFRDRAGQPQHF	TGTGCCAGCAGCTTCCGGGACAGGGCCGGGCAGCCCCAGCATTTT
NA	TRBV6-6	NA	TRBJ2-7	CAGSWGRLGEQYF	TGTGCCGGTTCCTGGGGGAGGTTGGGGGAGCAGTACTTC
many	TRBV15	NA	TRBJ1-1	CATSREANTEAFF	TGTGCCACCAGCAGAGAAGCGAACACTGAAGCTTTCTTT
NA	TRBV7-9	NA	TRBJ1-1	CASSFPTEAFF	TGTGCCAGCAGCTTCCCCACCGAAGCTTTCTTT
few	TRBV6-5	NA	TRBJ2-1	CASSYSGDGYNEQFF	TGTGCCAGCAGTTACTCGGGGGACGGGTACAATGAGCAGTTCTTC
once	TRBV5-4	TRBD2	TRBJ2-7	CASSSPAGGPTYEQYF	TGTGCCAGCAGCTCCCCAGCGGGAGGGCCGACTTACGAGCAGTACTTC
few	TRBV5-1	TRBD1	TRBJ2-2	CASSTDTGGGTGELFF	TGCGCCAGCAGTACTGACACAGGGGGCGGCACCGGGGAGCTGTTTTTT
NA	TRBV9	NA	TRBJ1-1	CASSVGAEPNTEAFF	TGTGCCAGCAGCGTAGGGGCAGAACCCAACACTGAAGCTTTCTTT
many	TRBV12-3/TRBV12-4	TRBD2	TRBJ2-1	CASSPGGTVPSNEQFF	TGTGCCAGCAGTCCCGGGGGGACGGTCCCTTCAAATGAGCAGTTCTTC
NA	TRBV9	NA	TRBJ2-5	CASSVSGARETQYF	TGTGCCAGCAGCGTTTCGGGGGCCCGAGAGACCCAGTACTTC
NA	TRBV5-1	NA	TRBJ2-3	CASSFQGRTDTQYF	TGCGCCAGCAGCTTTCAGGGGCGCACAGATACGCAGTATTTT
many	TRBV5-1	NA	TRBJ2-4	CASSFLGGKNIQYF	TGCGCCAGCAGCTTTCTCGGTGGCAAAAACATTCAGTACTTC
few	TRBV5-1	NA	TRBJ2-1	CASSHDAPYNEQFF	TGCGCCAGCAGCCACGACGCTCCCTACAATGAGCAGTTCTTC
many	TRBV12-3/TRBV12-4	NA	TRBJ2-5	CASSLGGKVGETQYF	TGTGCCAGCAGTTTAGGAGGGAAAGTAGGAGAGACCCAGTACTTC
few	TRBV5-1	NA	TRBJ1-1	CASSLGAGLNTEAFF	TGCGCCAGCAGCCTTGGGGCAGGTTTGAACACTGAAGCTTTCTTT
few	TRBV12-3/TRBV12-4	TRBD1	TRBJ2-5	CASTQGARETQYF	TGTGCCAGCACCCAGGGGGCTCGAGAGACCCAGTACTTC
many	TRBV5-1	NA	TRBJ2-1	CASRLQGSYNEQFF	TGCGCCAGCAGGTTACAGGGCTCCTACAATGAGCAGTTCTTC
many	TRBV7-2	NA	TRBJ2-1	CASSLGGTYNEQFF	TGCGCCAGCAGCTTAGGGGGGACTTACAATGAGCAGTTCTTC
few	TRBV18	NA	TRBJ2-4	CASSEGEAKNIQYF	TGTGCCAGCTCCGAGGGGGAGGCCAAAAACATTCAGTACTTC
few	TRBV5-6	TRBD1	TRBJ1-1	CASSLGQGDSF	TGTGCCAGCAGCCTAGGACAGGGGGATTCTTTT
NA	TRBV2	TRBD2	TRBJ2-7	CASRSLAGGIITYEQYF	TGTGCCAGCAGATCACTAGCGGGAGGGATAATAACCTACGAGCAGTACTTC
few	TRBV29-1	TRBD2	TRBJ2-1	CSVDIPGTSRNEQFF	TGCAGCGTTGATATCCCCGGGACTAGCAGGAATGAGCAGTTCTTC
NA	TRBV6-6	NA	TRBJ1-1	CASSYDSTEAFF	TGTGCCAGCAGTTACGACAGCACTGAAGCTTTCTTT
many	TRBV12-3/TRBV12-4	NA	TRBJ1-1	CASSLRNTEAFF	TGTGCCAGCAGTTTACGGAACACTGAAGCTTTCTTT
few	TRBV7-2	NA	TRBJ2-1	CASSLQEGSREQFF	TGTGCCAGCAGCTTACAGGAGGGAAGTCGGGAGCAGTTCTTC
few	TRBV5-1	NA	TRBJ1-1	CASSAMNSRHTEAFF	TGCGCCAGCAGCGCCATGAACAGTAGACACACTGAAGCTTTCTTT
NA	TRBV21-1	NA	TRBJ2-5	CARPLETQYF	TGTGCCAGACCGTTAGAGACCCAGTACTTC
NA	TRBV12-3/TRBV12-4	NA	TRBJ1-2	CASSSRGGVGGYTF	TGTGCCAGCAGTTCCCGGGGAGGGGTCGGTGGCTACACCTTC
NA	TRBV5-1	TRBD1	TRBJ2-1	CASSLRQGAPGEQFF	TGCGCCAGCAGCTTAAGGCAGGGGGCGCCGGGTGAGCAGTTCTTC
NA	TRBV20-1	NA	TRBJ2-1	CSARDPWNNEVDEQFF	TGCAGTGCTAGAGATCCTTGGAATAACGAAGTGGATGAGCAGTTCTTC
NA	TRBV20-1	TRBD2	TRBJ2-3	CSGGRGAGGTDTQYF	TGCAGTGGGGGCCGGGGAGCGGGAGGAACAGATACGCAGTATTTT
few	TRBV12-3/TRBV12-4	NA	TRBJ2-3	CASSLPTDLTDTQYF	TGTGCCAGCAGTTTACCGACAGACCTCACAGATACGCAGTATTTT
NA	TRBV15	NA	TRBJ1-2	CATSKTGIGYTF	TGTGCCACATCCAAGACAGGTATCGGCTACACCTTC
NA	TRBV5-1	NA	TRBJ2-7	CASSSGAGSYEQYF	TGCGCCAGCAGCTCCGGGGCTGGCTCCTACGAGCAGTACTTC
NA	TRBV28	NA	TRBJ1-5	CASSSSGTGNQPQHF	TGTGCCAGCAGCTCCTCAGGGACGGGCAATCAGCCCCAGCATTTT
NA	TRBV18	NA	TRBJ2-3	CASFVAVITGLTDTQYF	TGTGCCAGCTTCGTAGCTGTTATAACAGGACTCACAGATACGCAGTATTTT
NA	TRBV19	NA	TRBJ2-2	CASSIDTTGELFF	TGTGCCAGTAGTATTGACACCACCGGGGAGCTGTTTTTT
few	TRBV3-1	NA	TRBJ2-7	CASSQGLLPSYEQYF	TGTGCCAGCAGCCAAGGACTACTCCCATCCTACGAGCAGTACTTC
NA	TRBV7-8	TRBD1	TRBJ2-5	CASSLAGTGGLETQYF	TGTGCCAGCAGCTTAGCCGGGACAGGGGGCTTAGAGACCCAGTACTTC
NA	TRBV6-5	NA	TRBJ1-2	CASSFTSRDTYGYTF	TGTGCCAGCAGTTTTACCTCCCGGGACACCTATGGCTACACCTTC
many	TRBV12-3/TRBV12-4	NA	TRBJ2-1	CASSSLNEQFF	TGTGCCAGCAGCAGCCTGAATGAGCAGTTCTTC
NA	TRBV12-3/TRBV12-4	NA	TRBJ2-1	CASSPPSRANEQFF	TGTGCCAGCAGCCCGCCTTCTAGGGCCAATGAGCAGTTCTTC
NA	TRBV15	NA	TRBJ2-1	CATSRVPLAYSYNEQFF	TGTGCCACCAGCAGAGTGCCTCTAGCGTACTCCTACAATGAGCAGTTCTTC
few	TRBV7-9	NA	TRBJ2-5	CASEKETQYF	TGTGCCAGCGAGAAAGAGACCCAGTACTTC
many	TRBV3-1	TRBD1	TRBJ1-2	CASSPRGLDYGYTF	TGTGCCAGCAGCCCTAGGGGGCTCGACTATGGCTACACCTTC